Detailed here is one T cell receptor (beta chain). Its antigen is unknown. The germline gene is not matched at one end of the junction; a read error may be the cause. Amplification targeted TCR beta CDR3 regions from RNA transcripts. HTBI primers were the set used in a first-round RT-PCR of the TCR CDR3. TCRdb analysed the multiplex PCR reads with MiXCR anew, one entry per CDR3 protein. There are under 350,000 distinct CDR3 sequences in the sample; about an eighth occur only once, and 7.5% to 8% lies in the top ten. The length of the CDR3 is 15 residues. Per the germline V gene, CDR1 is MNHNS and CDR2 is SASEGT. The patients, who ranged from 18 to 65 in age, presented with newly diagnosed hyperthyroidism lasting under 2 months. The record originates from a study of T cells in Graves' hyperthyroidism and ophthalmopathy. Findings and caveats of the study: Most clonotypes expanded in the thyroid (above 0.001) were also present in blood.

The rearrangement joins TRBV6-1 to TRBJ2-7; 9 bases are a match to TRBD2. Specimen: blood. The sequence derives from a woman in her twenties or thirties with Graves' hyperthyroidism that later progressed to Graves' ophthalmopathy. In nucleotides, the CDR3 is TGTGCCAGCAGAAGCGGTAGCGGGAGTCCTTGGGAGCAGAACTTC. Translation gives CASRSGSGSPWEQNF.